One and the same sample provided the 13 T cell receptor beta chains below, sequenced in a study of T cell responses to AZD1222 COVID-19 vaccine. Sequenced by immunoSEQ multiplex PCR; TCRdb stores in-frame clones only, minus some. The sample has 100,000 to 150,000 clones; about nine tenths are singletons. The sample in question was peripheral blood, obtained 28 days after the second AZD1222 dose. The origin of the receptors is an adult who received the AZD1222 COVID-19 vaccine.

This clone was seen a single time. The chain carries TRBV7-8 and TRBJ2-7; 7 nucleotides line up with TRBD1. Per the germline V gene, CDR1 is SGHVS and CDR2 is FQNEAQ. The CDR3 totals 15 residues. V was clipped by 3 bases and J by 4 bases; unmatched bases: 9. The CDR3: CASSFRQGSGYEQYF. The CDR3 nucleotides read TGTGCCAGCAGCTTCCGACAGGGTAGTGGTTACGAGCAGTACTTC. The full variable domain, rest sourced from reference TRBV7-8 and TRBJ2-7, is GAGVSQSPRYKVAKRGQDVALRCDPISGHVSLFWYQQALGQGPEFLTYFQNEAQLDKSGLPSDRFFAERPEGSVSTLKIQRTQQEDSAVYLCASSFRQGSGYEQYFGPGTRLTVT.

This chain uses TRBV6-1 with TRBJ1-5; D is undetermined. CDR1 and CDR2 from the germline V gene are MNHNS and SASEGT. Between the trimmed V and J ends, which lost 2 bases and 7 bases, there was a span of 9 bases. There are 13 residues in the CDR3. CDR3 sequence (DNA): TGTGCCAGCAGTGAATACGTGGACCAGCCCCAGCATTTT. Translation gives CASSEYVDQPQHF.

V gene TRBV7-8 combines with J gene TRBJ1-2, with D uncertain. The CDR3 contains 14 residues. V shed 0 bases and J shed 6 bases, with 11 bases lying between them. Germline CDR1 SGHVS, CDR2 FQNEAQ. The CDR3 nucleotides read TGTGCCAGCAGCTTAGCCTCGGCTTCAGATGGCTACACCTTC. Its translation is CASSLASASDGYTF.

The chain joins TRBV19 to TRBJ1-1; no definite D call. This CDR3 region has 15 residues. V was cut by 1 base and J by 0 bases, with 9 bases left in between. The germline V gene encodes CDR1 LNHDA and CDR2 SQIVND (reference sequence). As DNA, the CDR3 is TGTGCCAGTAGTATAGCTCAGCTAATGAACACTGAAGCTTTCTTT. Protein product: CASSIAQLMNTEAFF.

The chain links TRBV6-5 to TRBJ2-6; possible D gene TRBD2, 5 bases. CDR3 size: 15 residues. Trimming left V 8 bases short and J 0 bases short, with 11 bases between. Per germline, CDR1 MNHEY and CDR2 SVGAGI. This CDR3 reads CASARVSSGANVLTF. The CDR3 nucleotides read TGTGCCAGCGCGCGGGTCAGCTCTGGGGCCAACGTCCTGACTTTC.

The chain links TRBV28 to TRBJ2-1, with D perhaps TRBD2 (6 bases). Germline loops: CDR1 MDHEN, CDR2 SYDVKM. This CDR3 comprises 16 residues. Trimming stripped 4 bases from V and 9 bases from J, with 22 bases between. CDR3 sequence reads: CASSSLRLGLLGEQFF. CDR3 bases: TGTGCCAGCAGTTCGCTACGACTAGGTCTCCTCGGTGAGCAGTTCTTC.

This chain uses TRBV4-1 with TRBJ2-7, with D perhaps matching TRBD1 (5 bases). Trimming shortened V by 1 base and J by 0 bases, and 13 bases separated the two germline ends. This CDR3 region has 16 residues. Germline V gene sequence: CDR1 MGHRA, CDR2 YSYEKL. Here the CDR3 reads CASSQAPTVLSYEQYF. The CDR3 nucleotides read TGCGCCAGCAGCCAAGCGCCGACAGTGCTCTCCTACGAGCAGTACTTC.

V and J are TRBV27 and TRBJ1-2, with D perhaps TRBD1 (5 bases). Germline V lookup: CDR1 MNHEY, CDR2 SMNVEV (reference sequence). This CDR3 contains 12 residues. Trimming cost V 4 bases and J 7 bases, with 10 bases left between them. For the CDR3, the DNA is TGTGCCAGCAGTTCCAGGGTCGGTGGCTACACCTTC. Translated, it gives CASSSRVGGYTF.

This chain links TRBV7-3 with TRBJ2-1; D is unresolved. The CDR3 consists of 14 residues. The germline CDR1 and CDR2 sequences are SGHTA and FQGTGA. The V end lost 2 bases, the J end lost 3 bases, and 8 bases lay between the germline ends. The DNA for the CDR3 is TGTGCCAGCAGCTTACAACACTACTACAATGAGCAGTTCTTC. Translated: CASSLQHYYNEQFF.

The chain joins TRBV24-1 to TRBJ2-3; a weak D match, TRBD1 (5 bases). V gave up 6 bases and J gave up 3 bases, with 6 bases separating them. This CDR3 region has 12 residues. The germline CDR1 and CDR2 sequences are KGHDR and SFDVKD. The CDR3 sequence is CATSRQTDTQYF. In DNA form, the CDR3 reads TGTGCCACCAGTCGACAGACAGATACGCAGTATTTT.

The chain combines TRBV11-2 with TRBJ1-1; D gene ambiguous. Germline loops: CDR1 SGHAT, CDR2 FQNNGV. Between the trimmed V and J ends, which lost 5 bases and 3 bases, there was a span of 19 bases. This CDR3 spans 16 amino acids. CDR3 amino acids: CASSIRPRKEDTEAFF. In DNA, the CDR3 is TGTGCCAGCAGCATCCGGCCGCGTAAAGAGGACACTGAAGCTTTCTTT.

The V call is TRBV20-1, the J call TRBJ2-7; D may be TRBD1 (5 bases). The length of the CDR3 is 14 residues. Germline V lookup: CDR1 DFQATT, CDR2 SNEGSKA (reference sequence). The V end lost 3 bases, the J end lost 2 bases, and 14 bases lay between the germline ends. In DNA form, the CDR3 reads TGCAGTGCTAGTAAATGGGGCCTTCCCTACGAGCAGTACTTC. It translates to CSASKWGLPYEQYF.

The V gene is TRBV4-2, the J gene TRBJ2-7; D ambiguous. CDR1 is LGHNA, CDR2 YNFKEQ, per germline. The CDR3 loop spans 14 amino acids. Trimming took off 0 bases at V and 0 bases at J, with 6 bases between the two ends. The CDR3 protein is CASSQDESSYEQYF. The CDR3 coding sequence is TGTGCCAGCAGCCAAGATGAGAGCTCCTACGAGCAGTACTTC.